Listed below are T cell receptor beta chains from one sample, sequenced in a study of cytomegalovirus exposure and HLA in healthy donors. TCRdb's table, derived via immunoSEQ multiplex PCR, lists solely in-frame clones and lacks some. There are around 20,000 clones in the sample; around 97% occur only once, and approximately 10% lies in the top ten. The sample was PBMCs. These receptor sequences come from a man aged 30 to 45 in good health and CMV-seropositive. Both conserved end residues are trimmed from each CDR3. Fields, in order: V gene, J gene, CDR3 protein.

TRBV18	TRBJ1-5	ASSQRDTGTRSNQPQH
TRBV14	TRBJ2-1	ASSPEDWNEQF
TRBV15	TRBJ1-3	ATSPRDRGSGNTIY
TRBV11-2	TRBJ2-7	ASTRQSYEQY
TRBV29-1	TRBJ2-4	SVEGGRSKNIQY
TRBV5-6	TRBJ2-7	ASSLTSGVKSNGASEQY
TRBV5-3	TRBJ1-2	ARSLVCSGGDGYT
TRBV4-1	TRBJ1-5	ASSHPTGLHQPQH
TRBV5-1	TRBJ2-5	ASSPGLAREETQY
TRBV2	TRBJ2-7	ASSEILAASYEQY
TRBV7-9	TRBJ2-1	ASSLLTSGRYNEQF
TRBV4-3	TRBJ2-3	ASSQGALGTSGRDTQY
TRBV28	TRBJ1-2	ASRTGGANYGYT
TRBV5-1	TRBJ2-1	ASSPREGQPNEQF
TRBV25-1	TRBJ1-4	ASSEWGAVKLF
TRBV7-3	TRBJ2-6	ASSLNAGAGANVLT
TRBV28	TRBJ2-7	ASSLNHEQY
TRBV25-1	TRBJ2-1	ASRESSYNEQF
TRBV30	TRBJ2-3	AWKVAGATDTQY
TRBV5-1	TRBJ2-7	ASSPSREHEQY
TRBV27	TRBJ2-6	ASSLSGTSHSGANVLT
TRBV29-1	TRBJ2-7	SVSSPGGDSYEQY
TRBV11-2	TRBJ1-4	ASSIDRGGNEKLF
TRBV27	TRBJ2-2	ASSFEGHGELF
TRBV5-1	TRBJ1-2	ASSTDSSRSYT
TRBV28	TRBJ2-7	ASRSQDRDHEQY